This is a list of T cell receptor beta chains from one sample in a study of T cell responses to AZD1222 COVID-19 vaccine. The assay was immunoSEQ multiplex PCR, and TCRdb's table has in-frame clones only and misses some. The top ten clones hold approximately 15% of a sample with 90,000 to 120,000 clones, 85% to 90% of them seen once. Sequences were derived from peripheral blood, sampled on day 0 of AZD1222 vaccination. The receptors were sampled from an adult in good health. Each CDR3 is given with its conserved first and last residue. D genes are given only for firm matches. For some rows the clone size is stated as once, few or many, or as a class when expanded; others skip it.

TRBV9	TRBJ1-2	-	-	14	CASSLGEVNYGYTF	TGTGCCAGCAGCTTAGGGGAGGTTAACTATGGCTACACCTTC
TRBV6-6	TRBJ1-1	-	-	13	CASSYSRNTEAFF	TGTGCCAGCAGTTACAGCCGGAACACTGAAGCTTTCTTT
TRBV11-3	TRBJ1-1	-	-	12	CASTYKEPEAFF	TGTGCCAGCACATACAAGGAACCCGAAGCTTTCTTT
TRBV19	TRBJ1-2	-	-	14	CASRSGALGYGYTF	TGTGCCAGTAGGTCGGGGGCGCTGGGCTATGGCTACACCTTC
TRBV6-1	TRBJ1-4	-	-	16	CASSDATTAGREKLFF	TGTGCCAGCAGTGATGCCACGACTGCGGGGCGGGAAAAACTGTTTTTT
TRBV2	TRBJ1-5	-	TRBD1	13	CASRNRGGQPQHF	TGTGCCAGCAGGAACAGGGGTGGGCAGCCCCAGCATTTT
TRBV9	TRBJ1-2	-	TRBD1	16	CASSARTGGMNYGYTF	TGTGCCAGCAGCGCCCGGACAGGGGGCATGAATTATGGCTACACCTTC
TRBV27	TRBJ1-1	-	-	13	CASSWGLDTEAFF	TGTGCCAGCAGTTGGGGCTTGGACACTGAAGCTTTCTTT
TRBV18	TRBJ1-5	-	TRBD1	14	CASSEQGVNQPQHF	TGTGCCAGCTCAGAACAGGGGGTCAATCAGCCCCAGCATTTT
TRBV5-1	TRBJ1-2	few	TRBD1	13	CASRVDRDYGYTF	TGCGCCAGCAGGGTCGACAGGGACTATGGCTACACCTTC
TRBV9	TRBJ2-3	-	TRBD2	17	CASSVRGELTSTDTQYF	TGTGCCAGCAGCGTCCGGGGGGAGTTAACTAGCACAGATACGCAGTATTTT
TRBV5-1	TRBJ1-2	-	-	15	CASSLTPGRSYGYTF	TGCGCCAGCAGCTTGACCCCCGGGCGGAGCTATGGCTACACCTTC
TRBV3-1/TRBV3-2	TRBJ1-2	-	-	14	CASSQEPQGTGYTF	TGTGCCAGCAGCCAAGAGCCTCAGGGTACTGGCTACACCTTC
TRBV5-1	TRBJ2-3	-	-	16	CASSLGGLSPTDTQYF	TGCGCCAGCAGCTTGGGGGGGCTATCCCCCACGGATACGCAGTATTTT
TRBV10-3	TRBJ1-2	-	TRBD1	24	CAISESMALDPYPGTGGLNYGYTF	TGTGCCATCAGTGAGTCGATGGCCTTAGACCCCTACCCCGGGACAGGAGGCCTTAACTATGGCTACACCTTC
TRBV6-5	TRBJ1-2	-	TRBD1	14	CASNSGQGSDGYTF	TGTGCCAGTAACTCCGGACAGGGCTCGGATGGCTACACCTTC
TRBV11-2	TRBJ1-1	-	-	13	CASSLGPLTEAFF	TGTGCCAGCAGCTTAGGACCTCTCACTGAAGCTTTCTTT
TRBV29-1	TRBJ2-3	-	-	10	CSVEDRRGYF	TGCAGCGTTGAAGACAGGCGAGGGTATTTT
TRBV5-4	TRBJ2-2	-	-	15	CASTFSAVNTGELFF	TGTGCCAGCACCTTCTCCGCGGTCAACACCGGGGAGCTGTTTTTT
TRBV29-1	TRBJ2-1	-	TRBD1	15	CSVPRETGDHNEQFF	TGCAGCGTTCCGCGAGAGACAGGGGACCACAATGAGCAGTTCTTC
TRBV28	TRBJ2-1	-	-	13	CASSWGDRNEQFF	TGTGCCAGCAGCTGGGGCGACCGAAATGAGCAGTTCTTC
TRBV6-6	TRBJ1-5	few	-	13	CASSPGREQPQHF	TGTGCCAGCAGTCCAGGGAGGGAACAGCCCCAGCATTTT
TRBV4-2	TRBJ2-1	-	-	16	CASSHLGGKGYNEQFF	TGTGCCAGCAGCCATCTTGGCGGGAAGGGTTACAATGAGCAGTTCTTC
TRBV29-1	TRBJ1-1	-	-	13	CSVEGTEYTEAFF	TGCAGCGTTGAAGGGACAGAATACACTGAAGCTTTCTTT
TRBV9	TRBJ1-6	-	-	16	CASSASRTGTNSPLHF	TGTGCCAGCAGCGCCTCCCGAACAGGGACGAATTCACCCCTCCACTTT
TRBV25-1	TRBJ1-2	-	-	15	CASSESAVGGIGYTF	TGTGCCAGCAGTGAATCTGCGGTCGGGGGCATCGGCTACACCTTC
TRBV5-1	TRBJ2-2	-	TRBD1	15	CASRTGASNTGELFF	TGCGCCAGTAGGACAGGGGCGAGCAACACCGGGGAGCTGTTTTTT
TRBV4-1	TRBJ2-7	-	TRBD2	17	CASSQDVETSGKGEQYF	TGCGCCAGCAGCCAAGACGTCGAAACTAGCGGGAAAGGTGAGCAGTACTTC
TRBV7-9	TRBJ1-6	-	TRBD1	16	CASSFGTVRYNSPLHF	TGTGCCAGCAGCTTCGGGACAGTTCGTTATAATTCACCCCTCCACTTT
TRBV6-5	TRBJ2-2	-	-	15	CASSYRRGRAGELFF	TGTGCCAGCAGTTACCGCAGGGGTAGGGCCGGGGAGCTGTTTTTT